This entry concerns a single T cell receptor beta chain. These data originate in a study of blood T cell repertoires in COVID-19. Germline V gene sequence: CDR1 DFQATT, CDR2 SNEGSKA (reference sequence). This CDR3 has 11 amino acids. Trimming took off 7 bases at V and 4 bases at J, with 10 bases between the two ends. The assay was immunoSEQ multiplex PCR, and TCRdb's table has in-frame clones only and misses some. This sample has about 250,000 clones; approximately 82% occur once, and the top ten carry roughly 5.8%. The sequence derives from an older man with acute or convalescent COVID-19. Source material: peripheral blood. V and J are TRBV20-1 and TRBJ1-1; the D gene is possibly TRBD1 (6 bases). This CDR3 is CSVPGATEAFF. The CDR3, as DNA: TGCAGTGTGCCAGGGGCCACTGAAGCTTTCTTT.